These T cell receptor beta chains were read from a single sample in a study of blood T cell repertoires in COVID-19. TCRdb keeps only in-frame clones here, not all; method: immunoSEQ multiplex PCR. The sample carries some 270,000 clones, approximately 84% recorded once. Sequencing used peripheral blood. The source is a person aged 65 to 85 with COVID-19, enrolled during active disease. CDR3s include the opening cysteine and the closing phenylalanine or tryptophan. The D gene is left open where the match is weak. Clone size is shown for a subset of rows, as once, few, many or a class of expanded clone.

V	J	size	D	DNA	CDR3
TRBV6-5	TRBJ1-5	once	-	TGTGCCACCTTAATAAGGTCGGAGAGCAATCAGCCCCAGCATTTT	CATLIRSESNQPQHF
TRBV14	TRBJ1-5	-	-	TGTGCCAGCAGCTGGACTAATCAGCCCCAGCATTTT	CASSWTNQPQHF
TRBV19	TRBJ1-2	-	TRBD1	TGTGCCAGTAGTATTCTTAGGGGGCTAACGACTAACTATGGCTACACCTTC	CASSILRGLTTNYGYTF
TRBV18	TRBJ1-5	-	TRBD1	TGTGCCAGCTCTCTCGACAGGGGGCAGCCCCAGCATTTT	CASSLDRGQPQHF
TRBV18	TRBJ1-1	-	-	TGTGCCAGCTCACTCGCGAAGAACACTGAAGCTTTCTTT	CASSLAKNTEAFF
TRBV4-1	TRBJ1-2	-	TRBD1	TGCGCCAGCAGCCGACCGGACAGGGAGGACGAAGGCTACACCTTC	CASSRPDREDEGYTF
TRBV21-1	TRBJ2-2	-	-	TGTGCCAGCTCCCTGGGGGGGGGAACGAACACCGGGGAGCTGTTTTTT	CASSLGGGTNTGELFF
TRBV9	TRBJ1-4	-	TRBD1	TGTGCCAGCAGCGCGGGACAGGGACTTAATGAAAAACTGTTTTTT	CASSAGQGLNEKLFF
TRBV4-1	TRBJ1-1	-	-	TGCGCCAGCAGCCAAGATCAAGGGGGGGGCACTGAAGCTTTCTTT	CASSQDQGGGTEAFF
TRBV7-9	TRBJ1-2	once	-	TGTGCCAGCAGCCCGGACAGCGGAAACTATGGCTACACCTTC	CASSPDSGNYGYTF
TRBV6-5	TRBJ1-1	-	-	TGTGCCAGCAGTTACCGTTCCGATACGGCGGTCACTGAAGCTTTCTTT	CASSYRSDTAVTEAFF
TRBV7-9	TRBJ2-7	-	-	TGTGCCAGCAGCTTCTCGGACGTGGGGGGGCACGAGCAGTACTTC	CASSFSDVGGHEQYF
TRBV28	TRBJ1-1	-	TRBD1	TGTGCCAGCAGTGTGGCCGGGACAGGGGGTATTAGTACTGAAGCTTTCTTT	CASSVAGTGGISTEAFF
TRBV4-2	TRBJ2-5	-	TRBD2	TGTGCCAGCAGCACCCCCGGCGGGGGAGCTGAGACCCAGTACTTC	CASSTPGGGAETQYF
TRBV18	TRBJ2-5	-	-	TGTGCCAGCTCCCCGGGGATGGCGGGAGAGACCCAGTACTTC	CASSPGMAGETQYF
TRBV2	TRBJ1-2	once	-	TGTGCCAGCAGTCAACTAGTGGGGGGTGGAGATGGCTACACCTTC	CASSQLVGGGDGYTF